This T cell receptor (beta chain) was captured in a study of cytotoxic CD8 clonotypes in ibrutinib-treated CLL. This CDR3 comprises 16 residues. Between the trimmed V and J ends, which lost 5 bases and 5 bases, there was a span of 18 bases. Germline V gene data show CDR1 as PRHDT and CDR2 as FYEKMQ (reference sequence). Some clones are missing from TCRdb's copy, which holds only in-frame ones; the method was immunoSEQ multiplex PCR. The repertoire holds 330,000 or so clones, with over 55% as singletons. The chain combines TRBV13 with TRBJ2-2; tentatively, D is TRBD1 (7 bases). The TCR comes from a human donor with chronic lymphocytic leukemia. Sequencing used PBMCs, obtained after 36 months of ibrutinib treatment. The CDR3 is CASSPARGARTGELFF. The CDR3 nucleotides read TGTGCCAGCAGCCCCGCCAGGGGGGCGAGAACCGGGGAGCTGTTTTTT. Based on the CDR3 plus reference TRBV13 and TRBJ2-2, the full variable domain is AAGVIQSPRHLIKEKRETATLKCYPIPRHDTVYWYQQGPGQDPQFLISFYEKMQSDKGSIPDRFSAQQFSDYHSELNMSSLELGDSALYFCASSPARGARTGELFFGEGSRLTVL.